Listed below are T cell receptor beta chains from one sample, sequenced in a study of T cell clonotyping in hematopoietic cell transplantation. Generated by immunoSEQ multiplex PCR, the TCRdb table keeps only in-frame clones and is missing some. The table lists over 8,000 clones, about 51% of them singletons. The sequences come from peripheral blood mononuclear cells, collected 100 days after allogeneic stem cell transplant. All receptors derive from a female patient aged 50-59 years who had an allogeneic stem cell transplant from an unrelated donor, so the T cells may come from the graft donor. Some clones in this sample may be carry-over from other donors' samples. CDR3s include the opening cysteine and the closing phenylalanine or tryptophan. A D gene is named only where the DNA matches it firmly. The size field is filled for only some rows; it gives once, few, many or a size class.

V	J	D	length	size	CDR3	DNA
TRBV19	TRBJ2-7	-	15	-	CASSMFAGVSYEQYF	TGTGCCAGTAGTATGTTTGCAGGGGTATCCTACGAGCAGTACTTC
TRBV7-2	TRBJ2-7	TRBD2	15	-	CASSLASGSGDEQYF	TGTGCCAGCAGCTTAGCTAGCGGGAGCGGCGACGAGCAGTACTTC
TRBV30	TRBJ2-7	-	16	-	CAWRAVGGDGPYEQYF	TGTGCCTGGAGGGCCGTGGGCGGGGACGGTCCCTACGAGCAGTACTTC
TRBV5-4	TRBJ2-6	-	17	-	CASSPTGRISGANVLTF	TGTGCCAGCAGCCCCACCGGACGGATCTCTGGGGCCAACGTCCTGACTTTC
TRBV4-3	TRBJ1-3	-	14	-	CASSPRDAGNTIYF	TGCGCCAGCAGCCCTAGGGACGCTGGAAACACCATATATTTT
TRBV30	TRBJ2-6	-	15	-	CAWSPRGSGANVLTF	TGTGCCTGGAGCCCTAGGGGCTCTGGGGCCAACGTCCTGACTTTC
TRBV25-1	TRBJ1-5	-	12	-	CASSVGNQPQHF	TGTGCCAGCAGCGTGGGGAATCAGCCCCAGCATTTT
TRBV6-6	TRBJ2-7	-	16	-	CASSSQYNNAFHEQYF	TGTGCCAGCAGTTCCCAGTACAATAACGCGTTTCACGAGCAGTACTTC
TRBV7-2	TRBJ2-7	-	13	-	CASSFLTAGEQYF	TGTGCCAGCAGCTTCCTGACGGCTGGCGAGCAGTACTTC
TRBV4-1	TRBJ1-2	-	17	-	CASSQDRTGGTNYGYTF	TGCGCCAGCAGCCAAGACCGTACCGGGGGAACTAACTATGGCTACACCTTC
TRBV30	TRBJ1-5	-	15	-	CAWTGTADSNQPQHF	TGTGCCTGGACCGGAACAGCTGATAGCAATCAGCCCCAGCATTTT
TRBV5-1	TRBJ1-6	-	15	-	CASSPFGLFNSPLHF	TGCGCCAGCAGCCCCTTCGGACTTTTCAATTCACCCCTCCACTTT
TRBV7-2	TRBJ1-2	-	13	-	CASSLLQGRGYTF	TGTGCCAGCAGCTTATTGCAGGGTAGAGGCTACACCTTC
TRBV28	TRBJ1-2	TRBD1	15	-	CASSLLGTGGYGYTF	TGTGCCAGCAGTTTATTGGGGACAGGGGGATATGGCTACACCTTC
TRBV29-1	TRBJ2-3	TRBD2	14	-	CSVGTSGGSDTQYF	TGCAGCGTTGGGACTAGCGGGGGATCAGATACGCAGTATTTT
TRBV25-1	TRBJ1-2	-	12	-	CATLEATGRKTF	TGTGCCACCCTCGAAGCAACAGGGCGTAAGACCTTC
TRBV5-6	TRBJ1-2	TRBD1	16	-	CASSSGQGTFDYGYTF	TGTGCCAGCAGCTCGGGACAGGGGACATTTGACTATGGCTACACCTTC
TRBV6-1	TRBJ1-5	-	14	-	CASSAQNSNQPQHF	TGTGCCAGCAGTGCCCAAAATTCCAATCAGCCCCAGCATTTT
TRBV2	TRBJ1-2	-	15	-	CASSEGRKGPYGYTF	TGTGCCAGCAGTGAAGGTCGGAAGGGGCCCTATGGCTACACCTTC
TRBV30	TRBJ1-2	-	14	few	CAWTPEILNYGYTF	TGTGCCTGGACCCCGGAGATCCTTAACTATGGCTACACCTTC
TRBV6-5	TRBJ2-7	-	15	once	CASSYLSGQGYEQYF	TGTGCCAGCAGTTACCTCTCCGGGCAGGGGTACGAGCAGTACTTC
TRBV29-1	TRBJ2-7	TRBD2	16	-	CSVEGHPGGLDYEQYF	TGCAGCGTCGAGGGTCACCCGGGGGGACTCGACTACGAGCAGTACTTC
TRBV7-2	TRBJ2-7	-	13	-	CASSSSPSREQYF	TGTGCCAGCAGCTCGTCTCCGTCGCGCGAGCAGTACTTC
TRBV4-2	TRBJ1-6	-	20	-	CASSQGSGLPLSSYNSPLHF	TGTGCCAGCAGCCAAGGCTCGGGCCTACCTTTGAGCTCCTATAATTCACCCCTCCACTTT
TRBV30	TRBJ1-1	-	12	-	CACLQGNTEAFF	TGTGCCTGTCTACAGGGTAACACTGAAGCTTTCTTT
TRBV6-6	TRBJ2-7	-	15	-	CASSYRDLAVNEQYF	TGTGCCAGCAGTTACAGGGATCTCGCTGTCAACGAGCAGTACTTC
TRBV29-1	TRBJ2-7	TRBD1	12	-	CSTGTGDSEQYF	TGCAGCACGGGGACAGGGGATTCCGAGCAGTACTTC
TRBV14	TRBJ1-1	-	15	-	CASSQGVKLNTEAFF	TGTGCCAGCAGCCAAGGGGTTAAGTTGAACACTGAAGCTTTCTTT
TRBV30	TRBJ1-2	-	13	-	CAWSVLTLLSYTF	TGTGCCTGGAGTGTCCTGACCCTTCTGAGCTACACCTTC
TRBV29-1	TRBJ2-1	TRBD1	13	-	CSVEDRGTDEQFF	TGCAGCGTTGAGGACAGGGGGACGGATGAGCAGTTCTTC
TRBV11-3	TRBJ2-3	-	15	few	CASSLDQTEGDTQYF	TGTGCCAGCAGCTTAGATCAGACGGAGGGAGATACGCAGTATTTT
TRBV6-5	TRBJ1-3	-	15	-	CASSRDSGGGNTIYF	TGTGCCAGCAGTCGCGACAGCGGTGGTGGAAACACCATATATTTT
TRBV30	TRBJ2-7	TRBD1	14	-	CAWSFRDRDYEQYF	TGTGCCTGGAGTTTCCGGGACAGAGACTACGAGCAGTACTTC
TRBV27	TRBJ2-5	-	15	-	CASSRDSFGRETQYF	TGTGCCAGCAGCCGAGACAGCTTCGGTAGGGAGACCCAGTACTTC
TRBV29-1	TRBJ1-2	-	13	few	CSVVRGFRYGYTF	TGCAGCGTTGTTCGGGGGTTCCGCTATGGCTACACCTTC
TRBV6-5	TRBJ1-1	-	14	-	CASSYWGRYTEAFF	TGTGCCAGCAGTTACTGGGGGAGATACACTGAAGCTTTCTTT
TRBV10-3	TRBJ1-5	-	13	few	CAIRPQENQPQHF	TGTGCCATCCGACCACAGGAGAATCAGCCCCAGCATTTT
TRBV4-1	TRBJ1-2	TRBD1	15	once	CASSQGGQGGYGYTF	TGCGCCAGCAGCCAAGGAGGACAGGGGGGCTATGGCTACACCTTC
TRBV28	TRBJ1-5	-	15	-	CASSPSAGGNQPQHF	TGTGCCAGCAGTCCCTCAGCAGGGGGCAATCAGCCCCAGCATTTT
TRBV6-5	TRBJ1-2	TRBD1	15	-	CASRTRTGGHYGYTF	TGTGCCAGCAGAACCCGGACAGGGGGCCACTATGGCTACACCTTC
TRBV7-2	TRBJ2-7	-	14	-	CASSPDTGRYEQYF	TGTGCCAGCAGCCCGGATACAGGGCGCTACGAGCAGTACTTC
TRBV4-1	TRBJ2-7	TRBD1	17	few	CASSQDRQGVLSYEQYF	TGCGCCAGCAGCCAAGATCGCCAGGGGGTCTTGTCCTACGAGCAGTACTTC
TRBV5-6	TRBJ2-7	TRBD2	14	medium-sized	CASSWEGGPYEQYF	TGTGCCAGCAGCTGGGAGGGAGGCCCCTACGAGCAGTACTTC
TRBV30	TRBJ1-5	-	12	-	CAWSVLHQPQHF	TGTGCCTGGAGTGTTCTTCACCAGCCCCAGCATTTT
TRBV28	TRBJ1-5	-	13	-	CASRIWGNQPQHF	TGTGCCAGCAGGATTTGGGGCAATCAGCCCCAGCATTTT